This passage covers 14 T cell receptor beta chains from one sample sequenced in a study of regulatory T cells in long-lasting Graves disease. For TCR beta, libraries came from iRepertoire HTBI primers and Arm-PCR of CDR3 regions. TCRdb re-called the multiplex PCR reads through MiXCR, storing one row per CDR3 protein. The sample lists about 240,000 distinct CDR3 sequences, roughly a fifth occurring once. This sample's time point: newly diagnosed GD, antithyroid drugs for less than 3 months. The authors made the TCR library using RNA they extracted from PBMCs. The sequencing here drew on peripheral blood mononuclear cells (PBMCs), taken at new diagnosis, from a patient treated with antithyroid drugs. These receptors were taken from a female donor with Graves disease.

This clonotype was picked up many times. The V gene is TRBV15, the J gene TRBJ2-3; tentatively, D is TRBD2 (6 bases). Trimming removed 0 bases at V and 0 bases at J, with 13 bases between. Germline V lookup: CDR1 LNHNV, CDR2 YYDKDF (reference sequence). The CDR3 length is 17 residues. The DNA for the CDR3 is TGTGCCACCAGCAGAGATCGCCGGGGGAGCAGCACAGATACGCAGTATTTT. Its translation: CATSRDRRGSSTDTQYF.

Many counts were recorded for this clonotype. This chain joins TRBV5-4 and TRBJ1-2, with D perhaps matching TRBD1 (5 bases). V was pared by 6 bases and J by 2 bases, with 11 bases between. The CDR3 consists of 13 residues. Germline V gene sequence: CDR1 SGHNT, CDR2 YYREEE (reference sequence). CDR3 nucleotides: TGTGCCAGCACCCGAGGGGCCAACTATGGCTACACCTTC. It yields the protein CASTRGANYGYTF.

With respect to this clonotype: Given a far larger clone just one base away, this is likely a sequencing read error. The gene calls are TRBV4-2 and TRBJ2-5, with 7 bases that match TRBD2. Losses at the gene ends were 0 bases for V and 13 bases for J; bases not matched to a gene: 11. Germline V gene lookup returns CDR1 LGHNA and CDR2 YNFKEQ. The CDR3 has 14 amino acids. CDR3 region: CASSQELVGRPLYF. Written as DNA, the CDR3 is TGTGCCAGCAGCCAAGAGTTGGTCGGGAGGCCGTTGTACTTC.

The table lists this clonotype with a few counts. The chain uses TRBV2 and TRBJ2-7, with 7 bases aligning to TRBD1. The V gene end was trimmed by 6 bases and the J gene end by 7 bases; junction bases not matched to a gene: 9. The CDR3 is 13 residues long. CDR1 SNHLY and CDR2 FYNNEI come from the germline V gene. The CDR3 DNA follows: TGTGCCAGCAGGTCCGGGACAGCGTGGGAGCAGTACTTC. Translation gives CASRSGTAWEQYF. The whole variable domain, remainder taken from reference TRBV2 and TRBJ2-7, is EPEVTQTPSHQVTQMGQEVILRCVPISNHLYFYWYRQILGQKVEFLVSFYNNEISEKSEIFDDQFSVERPDGSNFTLKIRSTKLEDSAMYFCASRSGTAWEQYFGPGTRLTVT.

Comments on this clonotype: Sequence at one end of the junction differs from germline and may be a read error. The rearrangement links TRBV9 to TRBJ2-1; no firm D call. The CDR3 covers 15 residues. Germline V lookup: CDR1 SGDLS, CDR2 YYNGEE. The CDR3 coding sequence is TGTGCCAACAGCGTAGACGGAGTCCAATACAATGAGCAGTTCTTC. Amino acid sequence: CANSVDGVQYNEQFF.

This clonotype was seen at least ten times. The rearrangement uses TRBV7-2 and TRBJ1-4; tentatively, D is TRBD1 (5 bases). Trimming took 0 bases from V and 11 from J, leaving 10 bases between them. The CDR3 runs to 13 residues. Germline values: CDR1 SGHTA, CDR2 FQGNSA. The CDR3: CASSLAGEWKLFF. CDR3 sequence (DNA): TGTGCCAGCAGCTTAGCGGGGGAATGGAAACTGTTTTTT.

Regarding this clonotype: Only one base separates this from a far larger clonotype, so it likely reflects a read error. The CDR3 here is CASSHGDRIEQFF. The CDR3 DNA follows: TGTGCCAGCAGCCATGGGGACAGGATCGAGCAGTTCTTC. V usage is TRBV28 and J usage is TRBJ2-1; 8 positions agree with TRBD1. The CDR3 runs 13 residues. CDR1 and CDR2 (germline): MDHEN, SYDVKM. J lost 10 bases, V lost 6 bases, and 8 bases had no gene match.

With respect to this clonotype: As the CDR3 is not closed by the conserved phenylalanine or tryptophan, this likely results from a read error. The V and J genes are TRBV5-4 and TRBJ2-3, with 7 nucleotides matching TRBD1. The CDR3 is 14 residues long. Per the germline V gene, CDR1 is SGHNT and CDR2 is YYREEE (reference sequence). The trim removed 0 bases at V and 5 bases at J, leaving 3 bases unmatched. The CDR3 loop is CASSLDDRVDTQYL. The CDR3 nucleotides read TGTGCCAGCAGCTTGGATGACAGGGTAGATACGCAGTATCTT.

The gene calls are TRBV6-1 and TRBJ1-6, with TRBD1 matching over 9 bases. This CDR3 region has 14 residues. Germline V CDR1 and CDR2: MNHNS, SASEGT. The J segment lost 8 bases and the V segment lost 5 bases, leaving 4 bases of the junction unmatched. The CDR3 DNA follows: TGTGCCAGCAGTCCGGGACAGGGTCATTCACCCCTCCACTTT. Its protein is CASSPGQGHSPLHF.

This clonotype was detected many times. This chain joins TRBV6-5 and TRBJ2-7; D gene uncertain. The CDR3 has 17 amino acids. CDR1 MNHEY and CDR2 SVGAGI come from the germline V gene. V was cut by 6 bases and J by 2 bases, with 23 bases left in between. DNA of the CDR3: TGTGCCAGCAGCTACGTTCGTTCGGCAGAGTTCACCTACGAGCAGTACTTC. Amino acid sequence: CASSYVRSAEFTYEQYF.

This clonotype was seen many times. The chain employs TRBV5-1 and TRBJ1-1, with TRBD1 identical over 7 bases. V dropped 4 bases and J dropped 4; count of bases not matched to a gene: 7. The CDR3 contains 14 residues. Germline V gene sequence: CDR1 SGHRS, CDR2 YFSETQ. CDR3 bases: TGCGCCAGCAGCGGAACAGGGGCGGGCACTGAAGCTTTCTTT. This codes for CASSGTGAGTEAFF.

The sample holds many counts of this clonotype. The chain combines TRBV10-3 with TRBJ2-3; D uncertain. This CDR3 is built from 11 residues. Germline values: CDR1 ENHRY, CDR2 SYGVKD. V was shortened by 10 bases and J by 7 bases, with 12 bases between the two germline ends. The CDR3 DNA is TGTGCCACCACCGGGCAACATACGCAGTATTTT. Translation: CATTGQHTQYF.

This clonotype was counted a few times. In DNA, the CDR3 is TGCAGTGTCCGGGACACCAAAGAGACCCAGTACTTC. Translation: CSVRDTKETQYF. This rearrangement joins TRBV20-1 to TRBJ2-5, with TRBD1 as a possible D gene (6 bases). The CDR3 consists of 12 residues. The germline gives CDR1 DFQATT, CDR2 SNEGSKA (reference sequence). V lost 7 bases, J lost 3 bases, and 12 bases lay in between.

This clonotype was detected ten times or more. This rearrangement joins TRBV12-3 or TRBV12-4 to TRBJ1-5; D not certain. V lost 7 bases and J lost 0, with 13 bases in between. CDR3 size: 15 residues. The CDR3 nucleotides read TGTGCCAGCACCGCTGAGGCAGGTAGCAATCAGCCCCAGCATTTT. Amino acids: CASTAEAGSNQPQHF.